These 7 T cell receptor beta chains were sequenced from one sample in a study of vaccination and CD4 T cells after COVID-19. Oncomine TCR Beta short-read sequencing was applied to DNA from cultured CD4+ T cells. TCRdb reanalysed the PCR reads using MiXCR and keeps one entry per CDR3 protein. The sample has 20,000 to 25,000 distinct CDR3 sequences, 70% seen once; the top ten hold around 8.1%. No antigen has been assigned to these receptors. As for treatment: approximately 11-day PBMC culture with coronavirus spike peptide pools or control peptides (ViraFEST assay). Sequenced input: CD4+ T cells from blood, cultured in vitro. Receptors originate from a human donor who had recovered from COVID-19.

This clonotype was detected a few times. V usage is TRBV20-1 and J usage is TRBJ1-6; the match to TRBD1 covers 9 bases. Germline CDR1 is DFQATT and CDR2 is SNEGSKA (reference sequence). V lost 5 bases, J lost 10 bases, and 9 bases stayed unmatched. The CDR3 is made up of 14 amino acids. CDR3 nucleotides: TGCAGTGCTGGATCCGGGACAGGGCAATCACCCCTCCACTTT. Translating it yields CSAGSGTGQSPLHF.

The CDR3: CASVLSPGIYEQYF. CDR3 coding DNA: TGTGCCAGCGTTCTGTCTCCGGGGATCTACGAGCAGTACTTC. The rearrangement links TRBV12-3 or TRBV12-4 to TRBJ2-7; weak D call: TRBD2 (5 bases). This CDR3 has 14 residues. V was cut by 8 bases and J by 3 bases, with 17 bases left in between.

Only a few counts were recorded for this clonotype. The chain combines TRBV7-8 with TRBJ1-5, with D uncertain. The CDR3 covers 18 residues. Germline loops: CDR1 SGHVS, CDR2 FQNEAQ. The ends were cut back, 1 base at V and 0 bases at J, with 16 bases in the middle. DNA for the CDR3: TGTGCCAGCAGCTTAGTTCGAGCGGCCGAATTTAGCAATCAGCCCCAGCATTTT. It yields the protein CASSLVRAAEFSNQPQHF.

The sample holds one count of this clonotype. This chain connects TRBV20-1 to TRBJ2-1, with D perhaps matching TRBD2 (6 bases). Germline CDR1 DFQATT, CDR2 SNEGSKA (reference sequence). The ends were cut back, 8 bases at V and 4 bases at J, with 15 bases in the middle. The CDR3 is made up of 13 amino acids. CDR3 loop: CSPETRPYNEQFF. DNA for the CDR3: TGCAGTCCAGAGACTAGACCTTACAATGAGCAGTTCTTC.

The chain recombines TRBV20-1 with TRBJ1-3; weak D call: TRBD1 (5 bases). From germline, CDR1 is DFQATT and CDR2 SNEGSKA (reference sequence). Trimming took off 6 bases at V and 7 bases at J, with 19 bases between the two ends. The CDR3 consists of 14 residues. The CDR3 region is CSARRGGIGNTIYF. CDR3 coding DNA: TGCAGTGCCCGAAGGGGAGGGATCGGTAACACCATATATTTT.

The V gene is TRBV6-1, the J gene TRBJ2-3, with TRBD2 identical over 11 bases. V shed 7 bases and J 0 bases; nucleotides not matched to a gene: 9. Per germline, CDR1 MNHNS and CDR2 SASEGT. The CDR3 spans 17 residues. CDR3: CASKPTSGKSSTDTQYF. The CDR3 bases are TGTGCCAGCAAGCCGACTAGCGGGAAGTCTAGCACAGATACGCAGTATTTT.

The chain carries TRBV19 and TRBJ1-5, with 8 nucleotides matching TRBD1. Germline-derived CDR1 and CDR2 are LNHDA and SQIVND (reference sequence). The V gene end was trimmed by 6 bases and the J gene end by 9 bases; junction bases not matched to a gene: 10. This CDR3 region has 14 residues. CDR3 in amino acids: CASSRGQGVVPQHF. As DNA, the CDR3 is TGTGCCAGTAGCAGAGGACAGGGAGTGGTGCCCCAGCATTTT.